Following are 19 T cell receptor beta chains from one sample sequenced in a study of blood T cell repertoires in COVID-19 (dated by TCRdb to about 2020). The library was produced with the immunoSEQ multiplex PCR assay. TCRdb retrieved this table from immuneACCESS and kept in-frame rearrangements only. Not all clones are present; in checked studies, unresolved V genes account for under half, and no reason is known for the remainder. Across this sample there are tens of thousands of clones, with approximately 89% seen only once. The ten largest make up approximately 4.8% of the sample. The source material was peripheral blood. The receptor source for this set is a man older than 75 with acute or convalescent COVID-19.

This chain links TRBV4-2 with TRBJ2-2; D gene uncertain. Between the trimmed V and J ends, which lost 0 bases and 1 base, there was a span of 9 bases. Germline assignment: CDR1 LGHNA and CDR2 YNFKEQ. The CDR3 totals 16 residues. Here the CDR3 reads CASSQEATGNTGELFF. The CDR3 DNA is TGTGCCAGCAGCCAAGAAGCGACGGGGAACACCGGGGAGCTGTTTTTT.

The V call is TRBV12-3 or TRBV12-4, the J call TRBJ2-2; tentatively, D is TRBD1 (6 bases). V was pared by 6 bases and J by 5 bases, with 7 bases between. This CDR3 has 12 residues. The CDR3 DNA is TGTGCCAGCAGCCAGGGGACCGGGGAGCTGTTTTTT. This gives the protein CASSQGTGELFF.

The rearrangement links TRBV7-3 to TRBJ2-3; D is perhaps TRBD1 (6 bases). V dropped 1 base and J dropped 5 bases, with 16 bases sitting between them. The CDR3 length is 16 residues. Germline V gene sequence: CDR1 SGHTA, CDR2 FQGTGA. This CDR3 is CASSLMIGTPGDTQYF. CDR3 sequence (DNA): TGTGCCAGCAGCTTAATGATCGGGACACCTGGAGATACGCAGTATTTT.

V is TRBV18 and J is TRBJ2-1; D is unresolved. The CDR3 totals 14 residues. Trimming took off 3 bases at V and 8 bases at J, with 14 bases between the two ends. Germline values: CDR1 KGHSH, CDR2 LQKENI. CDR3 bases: TGTGCCAGCTCACCTATGAGAAGTATCGATGAGCAGTTCTTC. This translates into CASSPMRSIDEQFF. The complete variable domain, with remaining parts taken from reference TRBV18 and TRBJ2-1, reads NAGVMQNPRHLVRRRGQEARLRCSPMKGHSHVYWYRQLPEEGLKFMVYLQKENIIDESGMPKERFSAEFPKEGPSILRIQQVVRGDSAAYFCASSPMRSIDEQFFGPGTRLTVL.

The CDR3 reads CASSELTGGYYSNQPQHF. The CDR3 DNA follows: TGTGCCAGCAGTGAGTTGACAGGGGGCTATTATAGCAATCAGCCCCAGCATTTT. The rearrangement uses TRBV6-4 and TRBJ1-5; 10 bases agree with TRBD1. The CDR3 contains 18 residues. The trim removed 3 bases at V and 0 bases at J, leaving 8 bases unmatched. Germline V gives CDR1 MRHNA, CDR2 SNTAGT.

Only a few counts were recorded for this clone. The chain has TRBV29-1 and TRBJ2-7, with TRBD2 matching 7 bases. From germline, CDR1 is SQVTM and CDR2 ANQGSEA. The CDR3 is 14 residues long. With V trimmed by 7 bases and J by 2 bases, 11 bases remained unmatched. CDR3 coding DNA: TGCAGCGGGTTGGAAACGGGGGGAACCTACGAGCAGTACTTC. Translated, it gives CSGLETGGTYEQYF.

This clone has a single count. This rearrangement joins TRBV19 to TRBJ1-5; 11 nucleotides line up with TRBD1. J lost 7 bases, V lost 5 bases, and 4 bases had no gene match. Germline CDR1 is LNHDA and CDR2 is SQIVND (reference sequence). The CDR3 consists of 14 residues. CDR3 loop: CASSGTGGGQPQHF. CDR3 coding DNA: TGTGCCAGTAGTGGGACAGGGGGTGGCCAGCCCCAGCATTTT.

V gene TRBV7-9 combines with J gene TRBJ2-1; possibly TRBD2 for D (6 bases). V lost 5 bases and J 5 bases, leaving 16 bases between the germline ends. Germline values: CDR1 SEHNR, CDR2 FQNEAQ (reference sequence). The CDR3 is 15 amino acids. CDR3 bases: TGTGCCAGCAGCGTTGGAGGGGCATCGGACAATGAGCAGTTCTTC. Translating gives CASSVGGASDNEQFF.

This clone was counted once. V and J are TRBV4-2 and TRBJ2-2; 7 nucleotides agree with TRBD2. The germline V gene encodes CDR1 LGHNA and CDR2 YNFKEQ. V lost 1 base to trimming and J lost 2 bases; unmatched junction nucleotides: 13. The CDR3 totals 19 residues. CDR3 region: CASSQGEGGLAENTGELFF. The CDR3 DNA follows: TGTGCCAGCAGCCAAGGAGAGGGAGGTCTAGCGGAAAACACCGGGGAGCTGTTTTTT.

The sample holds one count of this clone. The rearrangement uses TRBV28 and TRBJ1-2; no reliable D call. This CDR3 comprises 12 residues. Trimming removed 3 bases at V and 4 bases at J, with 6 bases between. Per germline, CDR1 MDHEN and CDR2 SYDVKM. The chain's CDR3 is CASSFRVYGYTF. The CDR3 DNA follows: TGTGCCAGCAGTTTCCGGGTCTATGGCTACACCTTC.

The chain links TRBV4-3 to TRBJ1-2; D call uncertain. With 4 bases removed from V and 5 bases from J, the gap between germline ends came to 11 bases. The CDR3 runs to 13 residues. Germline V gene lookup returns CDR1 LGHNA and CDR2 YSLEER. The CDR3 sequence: CASSPLIDYGYTF. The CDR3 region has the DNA TGCGCCAGCAGCCCTCTAATTGATTATGGCTACACCTTC.

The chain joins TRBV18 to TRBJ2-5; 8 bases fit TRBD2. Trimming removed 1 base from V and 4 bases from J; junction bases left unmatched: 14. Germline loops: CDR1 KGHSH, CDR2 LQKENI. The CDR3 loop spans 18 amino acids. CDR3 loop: CASSPLPMSGGLSETQYF. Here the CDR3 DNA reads TGTGCCAGCTCACCACTGCCTATGAGCGGGGGCCTTTCAGAGACCCAGTACTTC.

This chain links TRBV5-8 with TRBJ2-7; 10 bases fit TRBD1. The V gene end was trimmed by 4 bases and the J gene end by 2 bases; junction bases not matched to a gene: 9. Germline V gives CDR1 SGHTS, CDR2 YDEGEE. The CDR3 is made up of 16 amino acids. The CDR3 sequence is CASSRTGGSRTYEQYF. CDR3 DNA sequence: TGTGCCAGCAGCCGGACAGGGGGGAGTAGAACCTACGAGCAGTACTTC.

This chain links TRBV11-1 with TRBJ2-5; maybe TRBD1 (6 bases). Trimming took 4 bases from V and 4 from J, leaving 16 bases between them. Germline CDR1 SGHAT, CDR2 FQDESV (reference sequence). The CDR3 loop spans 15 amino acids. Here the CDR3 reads CASSYRRQVGETQYF. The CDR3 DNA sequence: TGTGCCAGCAGCTACAGGAGACAGGTGGGAGAGACCCAGTACTTC.

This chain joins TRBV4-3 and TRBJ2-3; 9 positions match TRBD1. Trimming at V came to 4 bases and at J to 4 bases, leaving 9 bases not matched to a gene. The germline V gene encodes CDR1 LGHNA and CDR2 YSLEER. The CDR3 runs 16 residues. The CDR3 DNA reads TGCGCCAGCAGCCGTCAGGGACAGGGAGGCCCAGATACGCAGTATTTT. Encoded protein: CASSRQGQGGPDTQYF.

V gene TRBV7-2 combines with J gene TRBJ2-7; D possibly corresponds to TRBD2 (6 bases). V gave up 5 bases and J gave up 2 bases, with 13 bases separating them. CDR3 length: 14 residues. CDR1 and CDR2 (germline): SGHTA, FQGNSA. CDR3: CASSEYRLAYEQYF. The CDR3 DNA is TGTGCCAGCAGCGAGTACAGACTAGCCTACGAGCAGTACTTC.

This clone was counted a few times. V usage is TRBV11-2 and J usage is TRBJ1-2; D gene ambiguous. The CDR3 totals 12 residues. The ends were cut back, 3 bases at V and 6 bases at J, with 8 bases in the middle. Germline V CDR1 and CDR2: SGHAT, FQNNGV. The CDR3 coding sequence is TGTGCCAGCAGCTTGGGGAGGGATGGCTACACCTTC. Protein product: CASSLGRDGYTF.

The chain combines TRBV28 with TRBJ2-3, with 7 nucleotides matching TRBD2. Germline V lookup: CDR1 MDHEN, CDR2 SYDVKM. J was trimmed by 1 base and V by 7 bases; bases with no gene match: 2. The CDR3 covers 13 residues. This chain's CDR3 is CASKRGGTDTQYF. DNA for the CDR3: TGTGCCAGCAAACGGGGGGGCACAGATACGCAGTATTTT.

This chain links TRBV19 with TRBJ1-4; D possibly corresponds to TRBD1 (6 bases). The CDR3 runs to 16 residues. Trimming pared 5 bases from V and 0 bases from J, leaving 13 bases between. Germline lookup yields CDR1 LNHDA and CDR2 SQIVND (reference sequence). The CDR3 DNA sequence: TGTGCCAGTAGTGGAACAGGGAGCGCAACTAATGAAAAACTGTTTTTT. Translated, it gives CASSGTGSATNEKLFF.